Listed below are T cell receptor beta chains from one sample, sequenced in a study of cytomegalovirus exposure and HLA in healthy donors. Here immunoSEQ multiplex PCR was the method, and the copy in TCRdb shows in-frame clones only, minus some. The table records some 120,000 clones, roughly 82% of them present only once. Input material: PBMCs. Every receptor here comes from a man younger than 35 in good health and CMV-seropositive. The CDR3 runs from the conserved cysteine through the conserved F or W. D genes are given only for firm matches. The size entry is marked missing in some rows and otherwise reads once, few, many or a size class.

D: TRBD1
size: .
V: TRBV6-5
J: TRBJ1-3
DNA: TGTGCCAGCAGACAAGACAGGGTCTCTGGAAACACCATATATTTT
CDR3: CASRQDRVSGNTIYF

D: TRBD1
size: .
V: TRBV29-1
J: TRBJ2-7
DNA: TGCAGCGTTGAGGGGGACAGGGAAGACGGGCTCGAGCAGTACTTC
CDR3: CSVEGDREDGLEQYF

D: TRBD2
size: .
V: TRBV7-9
J: TRBJ2-1
DNA: TGTGCCAGCAACTTTATAGCGGGGCGACCCTACAATGAGCAGTTCTTC
CDR3: CASNFIAGRPYNEQFF

D: .
size: few
V: TRBV5-4
J: TRBJ1-1
DNA: TGTGCCAGCAGCTGGGGACAAGCGAACACTGAAGCTTTCTTT
CDR3: CASSWGQANTEAFF

D: TRBD1
size: .
V: TRBV7-8
J: TRBJ1-5
DNA: TGTGCCAGCAGCTTAGTCCCAGGGGGCGAAGCCAATCAGCCCCAGCATTTT
CDR3: CASSLVPGGEANQPQHF

D: .
size: .
V: TRBV6-4
J: TRBJ2-1
DNA: TGTGCCAGCAGTGCTGAGGGAGGAACCTACAATGAGCAGTTCTTC
CDR3: CASSAEGGTYNEQFF

D: .
size: few
V: TRBV27
J: TRBJ1-2
DNA: TGTGCCAGCAGTTTATCGACTGGAAACTATGGCTACACCTTC
CDR3: CASSLSTGNYGYTF

D: .
size: few
V: TRBV19
J: TRBJ1-4
DNA: TGTGCCAGTAGTTCCGGCAGGGAGGGGGAAAAACTGTTTTTT
CDR3: CASSSGREGEKLFF

D: .
size: once
V: TRBV9
J: TRBJ2-2
DNA: TGTGCCAGCAGCTGGAGGGTTACCGGCACCGGGGAGCTGTTTTTT
CDR3: CASSWRVTGTGELFF

D: .
size: .
V: TRBV6-5
J: TRBJ2-5
DNA: TGTGCCAGCAGTATCCAGGGCAGCCAAGAGACCCAGTACTTC
CDR3: CASSIQGSQETQYF